This entry is about one T cell receptor (beta chain). Tumor or blood genomic DNA was sequenced, with inputs of about 616 ng to 6,004 ng. Produced via immunoSEQ multiplex PCR; TCRdb's table is partial and in-frame only. The sample has approximately 60,000 clones; about four fifths are singletons. This sample is part of a study of T cells in tumors after PD-1 blockade. Study-wide context: A subset received ongoing vismodegib 150 mg daily alongside anti-PD-1 therapy. On average, peripheral blood gave around 110,000 TCR templates and under 45,000 unique clonotypes.

The sequence came from a human donor with basal cell carcinoma. This specimen consisted of PBMCs, obtained before anti-PD-1 treatment.

CDR3 sequence (DNA): TGTGCCAGCAGTGGGGGATATAACACTGAAGCTTTCTTT. Translated: CASSGGYNTEAFF. The chain carries TRBV25-1 and TRBJ1-1; D is unclear. The V gene lost 4 bases and the J gene lost 2 bases, with 8 bases spanning the gap. CDR1 and CDR2 (germline): MGHDK, SYGVNS. The CDR3 has 13 residues.